The source of this T cell receptor beta chain is a study of cytomegalovirus exposure and HLA in healthy donors. Study summary: HLA-typed donors contributed approximately 86 million unique TCRs, which were held in an early data release. Whole-study findings and limits: CMV serostatus alone was available as immune exposure information. One later analysis reportedly identified an Asian-associated ancestry cluster that showed fewer N-insertions than the approximately 700-donor mean.

This clone turned up a few times. Antigen unknown. In the PCR, 60 Vbeta and 13 Jbeta primers were used. The data were produced by immunoSEQ multiplex PCR, yet TCRdb's version contains in-frame clones alone and is incomplete. The data contain some 180,000 clones, over 80% of them seen just once; the ten biggest clones take up roughly 1.4%. Looked up from germline, CDR1 is SGHTA and CDR2 is FQGTGA. Trimming stripped 1 base from V and 5 bases from J, with 10 bases between. This CDR3 region has 14 residues. Sequenced material: PBMCs. This sequence joins TRBV7-3 and TRBJ2-3, with a possible D match to TRBD1 (6 bases). The TCR comes from a girl aged 5-17 years in good health and CMV-seropositive. Here the CDR3 reads CASSLSPGVDTQYF. Here the CDR3 DNA reads TGTGCCAGCAGCTTAAGTCCAGGGGTAGATACGCAGTATTTT.